The clone carrying this T cell receptor beta chain was found a few times. Its antigen remains unidentified. As it was prepared, the TCRbeta library received unique molecular identifiers. In TCRdb, the PCR reads were re-called with MiXCR into one record per CDR3 protein. The sample lists hundreds of thousands of distinct CDR3 sequences; over 10% were seen once. These data belong to a study of T-cell reconstitution after alpha-beta-depleted transplantation in children. Study findings and constraints: Newly produced T cells mostly accounted for T-cell counts and diversity one year post-transplant.

Source: PBMCs, mostly from graft donor cells, taken 360 days after TCRalphabeta/CD19-depleted stem cell transplant. This sequence originates from a male patient younger than 18 who had a stem cell transplant for acute myeloid leukemia, so the T cells may come from the graft donor.

CDR3 residues: CASTLNLAPSYNEQFF. The CDR3 DNA reads TGTGCCAGCACCTTAAATCTAGCGCCTTCCTACAATGAGCAGTTCTTC. J is TRBJ2-1 and V is TRBV6-1; the D gene is possibly TRBD2 (6 bases). The CDR3 is 16 residues long. V lost 7 bases and J lost 1, with 17 bases in between. CDR1 and CDR2 from the germline V gene are MNHNS and SASEGT.